The 23 T cell receptor beta chains below all came from one sample that was sequenced in a study of T-cell memory formation after mild COVID-19. Via MiXCR, TCRdb re-called the 5' RACE reads, giving one row per CDR3 protein. Among some 210,000 distinct CDR3 sequences, 15% to 20% were seen once, and the ten largest hold 2% to 3%. Sequencing was done on a sample of PBMCs or a T cell subset sorted from them (not recorded which). Every receptor here comes from an adult woman who had mild COVID-19 (a few samples of this study predate the infection). Cell type and time point are not known.

A few counts support this clonotype. The chain links TRBV27 to TRBJ1-5, with a tentative D call TRBD1 (5 bases). CDR1 and CDR2 (germline): MNHEY, SMNVEV (reference sequence). This CDR3 is 15 amino acids long. Trimming cost V 0 bases and J 5 bases, with 11 bases left between them. The CDR3 sequence: CASSLSATAYQPQHF. CDR3 sequence (DNA): TGTGCCAGCAGTTTATCCGCGACAGCATATCAGCCCCAGCATTTT.

CDR3 in amino acids: CASSLLQGAIGYTF. Here the CDR3 DNA reads TGTGCCAGCAGCTTGTTACAGGGGGCAATCGGCTACACCTTC. The V call is TRBV5-6, the J call TRBJ1-2, with 9 bases that match TRBD1. The CDR3 totals 14 residues. The J segment lost 8 bases and the V segment lost 1 base, leaving 6 bases of the junction unmatched. Germline V gives CDR1 SGHDT, CDR2 YYEEEE.

The table lists this clonotype with many counts. V is TRBV3-1 and J is TRBJ2-1; 13 bases map to TRBD2. Germline V gene sequence: CDR1 LGHDT, CDR2 YNNKEL (reference sequence). The trim removed 4 bases at V and 7 bases at J, leaving 7 bases unmatched. This CDR3 comprises 16 residues. CDR3 protein: CASSLRTSGRGNEQFF. The CDR3 nucleotides are TGTGCCAGCAGCCTTCGGACTAGCGGGAGAGGAAATGAGCAGTTCTTC.

The rearrangement joins TRBV12-3 or TRBV12-4 to TRBJ1-2, with 7 bases aligning to TRBD1. The CDR3 sequence is 15 residues long. J gave up 7 bases and V 3 bases, and 11 bases lay outside the gene matches. The CDR3 protein is CASSLEAGGRCGYTF. The CDR3 coding sequence is TGTGCCAGCAGTTTGGAGGCAGGGGGACGGTGTGGCTACACCTTC.

The chain links TRBV4-1 to TRBJ2-1; no reliable D call. V lost 2 bases to trimming and J lost 6 bases, with 11 bases between them. The CDR3 has 14 residues. Germline CDR1 MGHRA, CDR2 YSYEKL. CDR3 coding DNA: TGCGCCAGCAGCCAACTACAACTTCTCAATGAGCAGTTCTTC. Amino acids: CASSQLQLLNEQFF.

J is TRBJ2-7 and V is TRBV20-1; D is perhaps TRBD2 (5 bases). CDR1 is DFQATT and CDR2 is SNEGSKA in the germline V gene (reference sequence). V gave up 3 bases and J gave up 5 bases, with 11 bases separating them. There are 12 residues in the CDR3. The chain's CDR3 is CSASGEYDEQYF. As DNA, the CDR3 is TGCAGTGCTAGCGGGGAGTACGACGAGCAGTACTTC.

This clonotype was recorded many times. The chain employs TRBV20-1 and TRBJ1-2; D is undetermined. Deletions cut 3 bases from V and 3 bases from J, with 11 bases between. The V gene's germline CDR1 is DFQATT and CDR2 SNEGSKA (reference sequence). The CDR3 contains 13 residues. The DNA of the CDR3 is TGCAGTGCTAGGAGGGATCTTGACTATGGCTACACCTTC. Its translation is CSARRDLDYGYTF.

The genes are TRBV7-9 and TRBJ2-2; 8 nucleotides align to TRBD2. V shed 4 bases, J shed 0 bases, and the junction held 7 bases outside the gene matches. Per the germline V gene, CDR1 is SEHNR and CDR2 is FQNEAQ (reference sequence). This CDR3 comprises 17 residues. The CDR3: CASSSVRGGPNTGELFF. CDR3 DNA: TGTGCCAGCAGCTCCGTCCGGGGGGGCCCGAACACCGGGGAGCTGTTTTTT. Using reference TRBV7-9 and TRBJ2-2 for the parts outside the CDR3, the full variable domain is DTGVSQNPRHKITKRGQNVTFRCDPISEHNRLYWYRQTLGQGPEFLTYFQNEAQLEKSRLLSDRFSAERPKGSFSTLEIQRTEQGDSAMYLCASSSVRGGPNTGELFFGEGSRLTVL.

The chain links TRBV7-9 to TRBJ1-2, with D hard to call. Germline V CDR1 and CDR2: SEHNR, FQNEAQ (reference sequence). This CDR3 spans 13 amino acids. The V and J ends lost 3 bases and 3 bases respectively, with 8 bases between them. CDR3 bases: TGTGCCAGCAGCTTGGGGTGGTACTATGGCTACACCTTC. Its translation: CASSLGWYYGYTF.

The table lists this clonotype with a few counts. This chain links TRBV25-1 with TRBJ1-4; 11 positions match TRBD1. Germline trimming cut 4 bases from V and 5 bases from J; bases unmatched to any gene: 6. CDR3 size: 16 residues. Germline CDR1 reads MGHDK; CDR2 reads SYGVNS. The CDR3 nucleotides read TGTGCCAGCAGTGGTATTCGGGACAGGGGGAATGAAAAACTGTTTTTT. It is translated as CASSGIRDRGNEKLFF. The variable domain in full, with the rest retrieved from reference TRBV25-1 and TRBJ1-4, is EADIYQTPRYLVIGTGKKITLECSQTMGHDKMYWYQQDPGMELHLIHYSYGVNSTEKGDLSSESTVSRIRTEHFPLTLESARPSHTSQYLCASSGIRDRGNEKLFFGSGTQLSVL.

This clonotype was recorded a few times. One junction end does not reproduce the germline sequence, and a read error may be involved. The rearrangement uses TRBV6-5 and TRBJ2-5; a possible D gene is TRBD1 (7 bases). This CDR3 is 14 amino acids long. CDR1 and CDR2 (germline): MNHEY, SVGAGI. CDR3 sequence (DNA): TGTGCCAGCAGGCGGGACAGCGCGCAAGAGTCCCAGTACTTC. This encodes CASRRDSAQESQYF.

This clonotype has a handful of counts. This chain links TRBV4-1 with TRBJ2-3; 7 bases are shared with TRBD1. CDR1 MGHRA and CDR2 YSYEKL come from the germline V gene. CDR3 length: 18 residues. Trimming at V came to 4 bases and at J to 2 bases, leaving 15 bases not matched to a gene. In nucleotides, the CDR3 is TGCGCCAGCAGCCTTAAAAGGGGACAGAGCGGTGACACAGATACGCAGTATTTT. Translation: CASSLKRGQSGDTDTQYF.

This clonotype has only a few counts. The chain joins TRBV7-2 to TRBJ2-1; 15 bases agree with TRBD2. The junction had 6 bases not matched to a gene; V was cut back by 5 bases and J by 7 bases. CDR3 length equals 16 residues. CDR1 is SGHTA, CDR2 FQGNSA, per germline. Here the CDR3 reads CASSAGLAGGLNEQFF. CDR3 DNA: TGTGCCAGCAGCGCGGGACTAGCGGGAGGTCTTAATGAGCAGTTCTTC. The variable domain in full, completed from reference TRBV7-2 and TRBJ2-1, reads GAGVSQSPSNKVTEKGKDVELRCDPISGHTALYWYRQSLGQGLEFLIYFQGNSAPDKSGLPSDRFSAERTGGSVSTLTIQRTQQEDSAVYLCASSAGLAGGLNEQFFGPGTRLTVL.

This sequence joins TRBV11-2 and TRBJ2-7, with 7 positions matching TRBD2. CDR1 and CDR2 (germline): SGHAT, FQNNGV. Trimming removed 5 bases from V and 2 bases from J; junction bases left unmatched: 12. The CDR3 length is 16 residues. This CDR3 reads CASSRGWGGKTYEQYF. The CDR3 bases are TGTGCCAGCAGCCGAGGATGGGGGGGTAAGACCTACGAGCAGTACTTC.

This clonotype appeared a few times. The genes are TRBV12-3 or TRBV12-4 and TRBJ1-5; maybe TRBD1 (6 bases). The CDR3 runs 15 residues. V was shortened by 3 bases and J by 2 bases, with 11 bases between the two germline ends. The CDR3 here is CASSFAGVGNQPQHF. Written as DNA, the CDR3 is TGTGCCAGCAGTTTTGCAGGGGTAGGCAATCAGCCCCAGCATTTT.

CDR3 residues: CASSYIFLTNEGYLGAFF. DNA of the CDR3: TGTGCCAGCAGTTACATTTTTCTGACTAATGAGGGCTACCTTGGAGCTTTCTTT. This rearrangement joins TRBV6-5 to TRBJ1-1, with D hard to call. The CDR3 is 18 amino acids. The germline V gene encodes CDR1 MNHEY and CDR2 SVGAGI. The V and J ends lost 2 bases and 10 bases respectively, with 29 bases between them.

Ten or more counts support this clonotype. V and J are TRBV27 and TRBJ2-7, with 7 bases lining up with TRBD2. This CDR3 is 14 amino acids long. Germline lookup yields CDR1 MNHEY and CDR2 SMNVEV (reference sequence). V shed 2 bases, J shed 4 bases, and the junction held 5 bases outside the gene matches. CDR3 DNA sequence: TGTGCCAGCAGTTTAAGGGAGGGTGGATACGAGCAGTACTTC. Amino acids: CASSLREGGYEQYF.

This clonotype was counted at least ten times. The genes are TRBV5-1 and TRBJ2-3, with a possible D match to TRBD2 (5 bases). Germline V gives CDR1 SGHRS, CDR2 YFSETQ. The CDR3 length is 14 residues. V was clipped by 1 base and J by 0 bases, with 6 bases between them. The CDR3 sequence: CASSLPGSTDTQYF. The CDR3 coding sequence is TGCGCCAGCAGCTTGCCGGGGAGCACAGATACGCAGTATTTT.

The chain recombines TRBV24-1 with TRBJ1-2; 8 bases are a match to TRBD1. V lost 10 bases and J lost 5; bases outside the gene matches: 5. Germline loops: CDR1 KGHDR, CDR2 SFDVKD. The CDR3 is 12 residues long. The CDR3 loop reads CATGQDEYGYTF. The CDR3 DNA follows: TGTGCCACGGGACAGGACGAATATGGCTACACCTTC.

V gene TRBV4-3 combines with J gene TRBJ2-3; 8 bases fit TRBD1. The CDR3 totals 16 residues. J was trimmed by 3 bases and V by 4 bases; bases with no gene match: 9. Germline-derived CDR1 and CDR2 are LGHNA and YSLEER. The CDR3 spells CASSRTLTGATDTQYF. The CDR3 region has the DNA TGCGCCAGCAGCCGAACCCTGACAGGGGCGACAGATACGCAGTATTTT.

This clonotype was recorded a few times. The J gene is TRBJ1-2, the V gene TRBV7-9; TRBD1 might be the D (5 bases). The V end lost 5 bases, the J end lost 8 bases, and 21 bases lay between the germline ends. Germline CDR1 SEHNR, CDR2 FQNEAQ (reference sequence). The CDR3 is 15 amino acids. CDR3: CASSLNPLGPAGYTF. CDR3 nucleotide sequence: TGTGCCAGCAGCCTAAACCCCTTGGGACCCGCGGGCTACACCTTC. The full variable domain, with the rest looked up from reference TRBV7-9 and TRBJ1-2, is DTGVSQNPRHKITKRGQNVTFRCDPISEHNRLYWYRQTLGQGPEFLTYFQNEAQLEKSRLLSDRFSAERPKGSFSTLEIQRTEQGDSAMYLCASSLNPLGPAGYTFGSGTRLTVV.

This clonotype turned up a few times. This rearrangement joins TRBV7-2 to TRBJ2-1; D not resolved. V was shortened by 3 bases and J by 6 bases, with 12 bases between the two germline ends. Germline V CDR1 and CDR2: SGHTA, FQGNSA. The CDR3 is 14 residues long. The CDR3 DNA reads as TGTGCCAGCAGCTTTGCCGGCGCTCGCAATGAGCAGTTCTTC. It specifies CASSFAGARNEQFF.

The genes are TRBV4-2 and TRBJ2-3; TRBD2 aligns across 8 bases. Per the germline V gene, CDR1 is LGHNA and CDR2 is YNFKEQ. Trimming removed 3 bases from V and 2 bases from J; junction bases left unmatched: 10. This CDR3 comprises 17 residues. The CDR3 region is CASSQFVLAENTDTQYF. DNA for the CDR3: TGTGCCAGCAGCCAGTTCGTACTAGCGGAAAACACAGATACGCAGTATTTT.